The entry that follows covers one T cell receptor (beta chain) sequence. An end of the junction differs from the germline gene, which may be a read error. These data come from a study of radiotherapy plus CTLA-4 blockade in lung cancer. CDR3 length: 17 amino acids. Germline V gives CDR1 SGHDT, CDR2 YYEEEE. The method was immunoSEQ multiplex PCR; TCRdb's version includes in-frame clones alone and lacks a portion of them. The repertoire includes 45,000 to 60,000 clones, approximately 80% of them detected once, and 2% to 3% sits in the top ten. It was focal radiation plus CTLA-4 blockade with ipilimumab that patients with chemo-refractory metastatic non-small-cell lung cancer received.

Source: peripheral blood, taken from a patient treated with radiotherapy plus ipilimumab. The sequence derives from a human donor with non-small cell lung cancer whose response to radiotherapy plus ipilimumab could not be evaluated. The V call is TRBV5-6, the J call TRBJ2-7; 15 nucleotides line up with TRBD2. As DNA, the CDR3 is TGTGCCAGCACCTTGGGACTAGCGGGAGGTAGCTCCTACGAGCAGTACTTC. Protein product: CASTLGLAGGSSYEQYF.